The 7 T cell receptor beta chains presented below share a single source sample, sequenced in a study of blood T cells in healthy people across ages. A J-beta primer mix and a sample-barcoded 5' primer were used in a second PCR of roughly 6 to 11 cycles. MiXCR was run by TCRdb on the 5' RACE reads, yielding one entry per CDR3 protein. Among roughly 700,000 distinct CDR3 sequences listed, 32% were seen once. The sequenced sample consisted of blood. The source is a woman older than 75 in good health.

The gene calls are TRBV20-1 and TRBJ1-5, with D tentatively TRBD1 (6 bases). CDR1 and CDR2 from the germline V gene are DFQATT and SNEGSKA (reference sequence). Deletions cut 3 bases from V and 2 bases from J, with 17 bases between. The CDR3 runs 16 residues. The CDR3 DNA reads TGCAGTGCTAGCAACCCCTTGACAGGCCGCAATCAGCCCCAGCATTTT. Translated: CSASNPLTGRNQPQHF.

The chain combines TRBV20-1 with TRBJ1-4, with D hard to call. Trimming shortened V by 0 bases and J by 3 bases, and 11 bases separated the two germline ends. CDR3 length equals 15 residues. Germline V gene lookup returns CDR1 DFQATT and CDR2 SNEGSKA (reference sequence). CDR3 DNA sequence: TGCAGTGCTAGAGATGAATGGGTCCCTAATGAAAAACTGTTTTTT. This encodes CSARDEWVPNEKLFF.

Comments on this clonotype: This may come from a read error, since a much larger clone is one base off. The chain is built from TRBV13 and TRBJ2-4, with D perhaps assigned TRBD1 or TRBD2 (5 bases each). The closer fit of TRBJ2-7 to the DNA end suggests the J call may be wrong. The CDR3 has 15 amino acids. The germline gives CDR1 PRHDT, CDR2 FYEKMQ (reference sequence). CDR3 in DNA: TGTGCCAGCAGCTTAACGGGGACCCTCGACTACGAGCAGTACTTC. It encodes CASSLTGTLDYEQYF.

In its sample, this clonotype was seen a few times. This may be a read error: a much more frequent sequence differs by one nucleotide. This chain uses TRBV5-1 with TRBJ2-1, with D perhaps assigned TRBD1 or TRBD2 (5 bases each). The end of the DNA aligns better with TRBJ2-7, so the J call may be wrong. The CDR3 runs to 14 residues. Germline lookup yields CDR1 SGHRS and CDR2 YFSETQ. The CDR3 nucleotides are TGCGCCAGCAGCGCCGGGACCTCCTACAATGAGCAGTACTTC. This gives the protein CASSAGTSYNEQYF.

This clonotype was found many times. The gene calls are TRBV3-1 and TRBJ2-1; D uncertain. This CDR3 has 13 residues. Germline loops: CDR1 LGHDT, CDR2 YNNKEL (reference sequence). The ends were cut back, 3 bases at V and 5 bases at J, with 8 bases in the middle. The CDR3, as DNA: TGTGCCAGCAGCCACAGGCGAAACAATGAGCAGTTCTTC. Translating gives CASSHRRNNEQFF.

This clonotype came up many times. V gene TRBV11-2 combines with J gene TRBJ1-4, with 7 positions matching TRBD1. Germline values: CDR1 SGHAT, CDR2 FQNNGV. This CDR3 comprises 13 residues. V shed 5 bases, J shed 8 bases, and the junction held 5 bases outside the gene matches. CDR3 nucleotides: TGTGCCAGCAGCCAACAGGGGCTGGAAAAACTGTTTTTT. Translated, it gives CASSQQGLEKLFF.

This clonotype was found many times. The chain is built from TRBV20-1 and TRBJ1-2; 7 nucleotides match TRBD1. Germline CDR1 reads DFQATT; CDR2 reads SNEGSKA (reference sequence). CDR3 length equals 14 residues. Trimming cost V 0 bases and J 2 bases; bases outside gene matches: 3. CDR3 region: CSARETGVNYGYTF. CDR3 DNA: TGCAGTGCTAGAGAAACAGGGGTAAACTATGGCTACACCTTC.